This TCR beta chain derives from a study of CD8+CD57+ T cells in acquired aplastic anemia. Sequenced patients had shown CD8+CD57+ cell expansion by flow cytometry. Among the patients, all had severe acquired aplastic anemia. Patients were therapy-naive when their blood was sampled. Notes on the study in general: CD8+ Simpson's diversity showed no significant patient-control difference. It was found that more than 25 CD8+ CDR3 sequences were shared between patients and controls.

Details on this clonotype: The antigen is unknown.

The CDR3 spans 12 residues. Germline assignment: CDR1 SQVTM and CDR2 ANQGSEA. CDR3 and TCR beta VDJ profiling relied on a genomic DNA template. MiXCR, applied by TCRdb to the reads, yields one record per CDR3 protein. The repertoire consists of some 170,000 distinct CDR3 sequences, with around 63% occurring once and the leading ten covering under 45%. The sequence came from a human donor with aplastic anemia. Source material: sorted CD4+, CD8+, or CD8+CD57+ T cells (not recorded which) from PBMCs. V usage is TRBV29-1 and J usage is TRBJ2-7; D not certain. The J call may be mistaken, given a closer DNA end match to TRBJ2-1. CDR3 protein: CSVARAYNEQFF. CDR3 coding DNA: TGCAGCGTTGCCCGTGCCTACAATGAGCAGTTCTTC.